A selection of T cell receptor beta chains follows, all from one sample in a study of spatial heterogeneity in lung cancer. TCRdb itself ran the 5' RACE reads through MiXCR, one entry per CDR3 protein. The data hold more than 95,000 distinct CDR3 sequences, with about 12% observed a single time. Specimen: PBMCs, collected at follow-up. The source is a male donor with early-stage non-small cell lung cancer. The CDR3 runs from the conserved cysteine through the conserved F or W. A D gene is named only where the DNA matches it firmly. A clone size is listed for some rows: how often the clone was seen (once, few, many), or a class if it is expanded.

v_call	d_call	clone_size	cdr3_aa
TRBV28	NA	many	CATDKVTGELFF
TRBV5-6	NA	many	CASSRPGTANEKLFF
TRBV7-2	NA	many	CASSPYTGKGNTIYF
TRBV6-2/TRBV6-3	TRBD2	few	CASKASGREETQYF
TRBV7-3	NA	many	CASSLSYGGELFF
TRBV29-1	NA	many	CSVDGRLLDEQFF
TRBV7-9	TRBD1	few	CASSPVRGRNNEQYF
TRBV6-5	TRBD1	many	CASRTGSTQPQHF
TRBV6-1	TRBD1	NA	CASTPRRGQGSNQPQHF
TRBV5-1	NA	many	CASTDGRVGSSGNTIYF
TRBV10-3	TRBD1	many	CATLGGTGGTDTQYF
TRBV6-5	TRBD1	many	CASSYDRATGELFF
TRBV7-3	NA	many	CASSSPGQMMFF
TRBV28	NA	few	CASSWSGLQAPGYTF
TRBV4-2	NA	NA	CASSQELAGFQETQYF
TRBV20-1	TRBD1	NA	CSARETGTGSLYEQYF